Listed here is a single T cell receptor (beta chain). The data derive from a study of blood T cell repertoires in COVID-19. There are 13 residues in the CDR3. The germline V gene encodes CDR1 MRHNA and CDR2 SNTAGT. V was clipped by 6 bases and J by 7 bases; unmatched bases: 4. The repertoire was sequenced with immunoSEQ multiplex PCR; TCRdb's copy has only in-frame clones and lacks some. In the table there are roughly 40,000 clones, about 83% of which are singletons. This TCR was recovered from a woman aged 80 or over with active or convalescent COVID-19. Sequenced input: peripheral blood. The chain links TRBV6-4 to TRBJ1-2; 11 nucleotides match TRBD1. The CDR3 DNA follows: TGTGCCAGCAGAGCCGGGACAGGGGGTGGCTACACCTTC. It specifies CASRAGTGGGYTF.